This T cell receptor beta chain was found in a study of Graves' ophthalmopathy and Graves' hyperthyroidism (dated by TCRdb to 2017 to 2018). Background on the whole study: Peripheral blood was collected at initial diagnosis, before any treatment. The study used signatures of the TCR beta repertoire to tell Graves' ophthalmopathy apart from Graves' hyperthyroidism and to predict which patients would progress to ophthalmopathy. In total, 120 to 150 blood samples were TCR-sequenced: fewer than 50 ophthalmopathy, some 75 hyperthyroidism and some 17 hyperthyroidism-to-ophthalmopathy patients. To explore V-J signatures that distinguish ophthalmopathy from hyperthyroidism, a discovery set of about 99 patients was enrolled, made up of 40 to 45 with ophthalmopathy and some 56 with stable hyperthyroidism. For independent validation, a separate cohort was made up of 18 hyperthyroidism patients plus 17 patients who later progressed from hyperthyroidism to ophthalmopathy. In 6 or 7 hyperthyroidism patients, T-cell repertoires of thyroid tissue and blood were compared. After sampling, hyperthyroidism patients received methimazole starting at 30 mg daily, and ophthalmopathy patients received high-dose intravenous methylprednisolone. For training and testing, the 95 to 100 patients in the discovery cohort were randomly divided in a 7:3 ratio.

Hyperthyroidism was defined as stable when no progression to ophthalmopathy occurred within 18 months of follow-up. Patients with hyperthyroidism were aged 18 to 65 years, had been newly diagnosed, and had a disease duration of less than 2 months. Patients with other autoimmune diseases, uncontrolled infections, pregnancy or lactation were excluded from the study. Diagnosis relied on clinical symptoms, serum thyroxine, TRAb, thyroid ultrasound and orbital computed tomography. Ficoll-Paque density gradient centrifugation was used to isolate PBMCs from around 10 ml of fresh peripheral blood. Total RNA was extracted with Trizol reagent and quality-checked on an Agilent 2100 Bioanalyzer. Concerning this clonotype: Its antigen is not yet known. One base away there is no much larger clone; base qualities are not given.

For repertoire sequencing, TCR beta CDR3 regions were amplified from RNA transcripts. The first round was an RT-PCR using HTBI primers with the Qiagen OneStep RT-PCR kit, and this first round was followed by a second-round multiplex PCR, then size selection and purification. Libraries were sequenced on an Illumina HiSeq2000 using paired-end 100 bp reads. Concerning the study's data processing: SOAPnuke was used to process the reads, throwing out any read that had adapters, had uncalled bases, had a mean Phred below 15, or lacked an exact constant-primer or identifier match. High-quality paired reads were merged with COPE v1.2.5. Each unique nucleotide sequence was treated as a clonotype, and MiTCR v1.1 was used to align the clonotypes to the IMGT TRB V, D and J references. The analysis was limited to V-J combinations with a frequency above 0.0001, which together covered 99.2% of repertoires. For each V-J combination, a TCR clonal expansion and chaos score was defined as F50 clonal expansion divided by the chaos observed in the TCRdist matrix. Welch's t-statistics and random forest were used to reduce features to approximately 13 V-J combinations, which were fed into a naive Bayes classifier. The Morisita-Horn index was used to measure how similar the thyroid and blood repertoires were. TCRdb cleaned the public reads at Q25 with fastp, built clones with MiXCR and kept in-frame beta chains. Each CDR3 protein appears once, grouped with its most common genes and DNA. For this entry, the V and J calls and clone size follow TCRdb and not the study's own pipeline. This sample lists 400,000 to 450,000 distinct CDR3 sequences; approximately 21% were detected once. The leading ten clones occupy around 3% of the sample.

Trimming removed 2 bases from V and 6 bases from J; the gene matches leave 1 base unexplained. The CDR3 runs 13 amino acids, cysteine and phenylalanine included. Solely the CDR3 DNA is kept, with 39 bases framed from the first base. Taken from the germline V gene, the CDR1 and CDR2 loops are MNHEY and SVGAGI. What the research found in general, with its limitations: Most expanded thyroid clonotypes with a frequency above 0.001 also appeared in blood, which suggests that blood repertoires may reflect the immune response in the thyroid. In validation, the model predicted ophthalmopathy progression with 70.59% sensitivity and less than 80% specificity; around twelve predicted patients were CT-confirmed with GO in a median of approximately six months. No statistical method was used to predetermine the sample size, and group allocation was not hidden from the investigators. In cross-validation, the 13-signature model distinguished ophthalmopathy from stable hyperthyroidism with 85% to 90% sensitivity and about 84% specificity, and in the test set the corresponding values were 80% and 75%.

This TCR derives from a woman aged 18-29 years with stable Graves' hyperthyroidism. Donor details come from another sample of the same person, matched by shared clones. The V gene is TRBV6-5 and the J gene is TRBJ1-2; 9 bases in the junction line up with TRBD1. Sequences were obtained from peripheral blood. CDR3 region: CASSYRDRDGYTF. The DNA sequence is given as TGTGCCAGCAGTTACAGGGACAGGGATGGCTACACCTTC.